What follows describes a single T cell receptor (beta chain). Its antigen is unknown. This record comes from a study of cytomegalovirus exposure and HLA in healthy donors. Whole-study findings and limits: Several top significant clusters appeared, in a later analysis, to be linked to common viral pathogens.

Germline V gene lookup returns CDR1 MNHEY and CDR2 SMNVEV (reference sequence). The CDR3 length is 16 residues. Losses at the gene ends were 5 bases for V and 2 bases for J; bases not matched to a gene: 11. PCR employed 60 Vbeta and 13 Jbeta primers. Data came from immunoSEQ multiplex PCR; TCRdb stores just in-frame clones and leaves some out. The repertoire consists of around 210,000 clones, with roughly 85% occurring once and the leading ten covering roughly 0.24%. The clonotype was recovered from a girl aged 2-9 years in good health and CMV-seronegative. V is TRBV27 and J is TRBJ1-1, with TRBD1 matching 7 bases. Specimen: PBMCs. The CDR3, as DNA: TGTGCCAGCAGTCGAATAACAGGGGTGAGAAACACTGAAGCTTTCTTT. Its protein product is CASSRITGVRNTEAFF.